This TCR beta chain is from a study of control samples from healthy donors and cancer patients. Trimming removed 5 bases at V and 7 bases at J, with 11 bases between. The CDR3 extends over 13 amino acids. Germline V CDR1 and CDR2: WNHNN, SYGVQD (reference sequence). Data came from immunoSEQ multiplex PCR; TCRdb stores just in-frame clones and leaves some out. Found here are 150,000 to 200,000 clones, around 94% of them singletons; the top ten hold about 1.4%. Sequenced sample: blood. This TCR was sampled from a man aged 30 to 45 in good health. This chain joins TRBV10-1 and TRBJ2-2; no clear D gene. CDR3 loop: CASSTVIDGELFF. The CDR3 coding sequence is TGCGCCAGCAGTACAGTCATAGACGGGGAGCTGTTTTTT.